This T cell receptor beta chain was profiled in a study of glioma-infiltrating T cells (dated by TCRdb to the mid-2010s). About the investigation overall: TCR alpha- and beta-chain repertoires were sequenced from glioma tissue, non-neoplastic brain tissue and matched peripheral blood mononuclear cells. To measure divergence between tissue and blood T-cell populations, each tissue-infiltrating repertoire was compared with the peripheral blood repertoire of the same patient. The paired cohort was made up of three low-grade glioma patients, eight primary glioblastoma patients and three non-glioma patients who contributed non-neoplastic brain tissue. What the study reported, not specific to this receptor: Only a very small number of CDR3 sequences turned up in both tissue and blood, a result put down to high CDR3 diversity combined with limited sampling. Small numbers underpinned the group comparisons: eight or nine glioblastoma patients, three low-grade glioma patients and three non-neoplastic patients. VJ-independent divergence between tissue and blood was found to be below expectation in non-neoplastic patients but above expectation in all gliomas, particularly low-grade gliomas.

Only a few counts were recorded for this clonotype. Which antigen it targets is not known. Base quality data are lacking; no much larger clone is found one base away. The iRepertoire nested amplicon-rescue multiplex PCR (arm-PCR) platform was used to amplify TCR alpha and beta CDR3 regions from RNA. The input for one-step reverse transcription and amplification was about 95-450 ng of tissue mRNA or PBMC total RNA. Following bead purification, Illumina adapters were added by a secondary multiplex PCR, and libraries between 200 and 400 bp were gel-purified. Libraries carried internal 6-nucleotide barcodes used for demultiplexing. Sequencing of libraries was performed on an Illumina MiSeq with 2x220 or 2x250 nucleotide paired-end reads. Per the original workflow: FLASH 1.2.11 was used to merge paired reads, and BWA-MEM then aligned the reads to the GRCh37 human genome before TRA and TRB reads were extracted. An IMGT-derived reference of cassette sequences and CDR3 motifs, with pseudogenes included, was used for V and J assignment. Three-frame translation of reads was performed, and productive CDR3s were defined as those with a C...FGXG motif and no stop codons. Clonotypes were defined as unique combinations of V-J cassette pair and CDR3 amino acid sequence. Hamming distance filtering was applied to reads, with thresholds set by the sequence error rate of each sample in mapped regions. In-frame beta chains were kept once TCRdb had trimmed the public reads at Q25 with fastp and called clones with MiXCR. Each CDR3 protein appears once, grouped with its most common genes and DNA. The V and J calls shown here were made by TCRdb, not taken from the authors' results. The sample data list about 130,000 distinct CDR3 sequences, and 24% of these were observed just once. Together, the top ten hold 27% of the sample.

The material sequenced was glioma tissue, nonneoplastic brain tissue, or PBMCs (not recorded which). This receptor was obtained from a human donor with low-grade glioma or glioblastoma, undergoing nonglioma brain surgery, or in good health (not recorded which).

The CDR3 loop reads CASSTPGTSTDTQYF. The nucleotide sequence is TGTGCCAGCAGCACACCCGGGACTAGCACAGATACGCAGTATTTT. The chain is made from TRBV5-4 and TRBJ2-3; 6 matching bases give a weak D call of TRBD2. The CDR3 runs 15 residues from the cysteine to the phenylalanine. CDR3 DNA is the only sequence kept; it has 45 bases, read in frame from the first base. Cut back by 4 bases and 0 bases, the V and J ends lie 12 bases apart. Per the germline V gene (reference sequence), SGHNT is the CDR1 and YYREEE is the CDR2.